Here is one T cell receptor (beta chain) with its context. What it binds is unknown. This table comes from immunoSEQ multiplex PCR, and its TCRdb copy is limited to in-frame clones, with some not included. The sample holds about 150,000 clones, about nine tenths seen once. The data were obtained in a study of T cell responses to AZD1222 COVID-19 vaccine. Study-level findings and limits: The study reported that nearly half of spike-specific TCRs target unmutated variant regions.

CDR1 and CDR2 from the germline V gene are LGHDT and YNNKEL (reference sequence). This CDR3 is built from 15 residues. Trimming stripped 1 base from V and 2 bases from J, with 12 bases between. This chain joins TRBV3-1 (or the pseudogene TRBV3-2) and TRBJ2-7; a weak D match, TRBD1 (5 bases). The sequence came from an adult in good health. Specimen: peripheral blood, collected on day 0 of AZD1222 vaccination. The CDR3 DNA is TGTGCCAGCAGCCAAGGGGCGACAGCGACCTACGAGCAGTACTTC. This sequence encodes CASSQGATATYEQYF.